Below, 21 T cell receptor beta chains from the same sample are listed, as sequenced in a study of blood T cell repertoires in COVID-19. Sequenced by immunoSEQ multiplex PCR; TCRdb stores in-frame clones only, minus some. The data show more than 70,000 clones, 75% to 95% seen once. The sequenced sample was peripheral blood. Source of these receptors: a woman between 45 and 60 years old in a cohort sampled during active COVID-19.

V usage is TRBV6-1 and J usage is TRBJ1-1, with TRBD1 matching 7 bases. V lost 7 bases and J lost 3; bases outside the gene matches: 11. The CDR3 loop spans 15 amino acids. The germline gives CDR1 MNHNS, CDR2 SASEGT. The CDR3 DNA follows: TGTGCCAGCAAGTACTTTGGAGGGGGCGACACTGAAGCTTTCTTT. It is translated as CASKYFGGGDTEAFF.

This sequence joins TRBV19 and TRBJ1-1; weak D call: TRBD1 (5 bases). CDR3 length: 12 amino acids. The germline V gene encodes CDR1 LNHDA and CDR2 SQIVND (reference sequence). Trimming left V 4 bases short and J 6 bases short, with 9 bases between. Here the CDR3 reads CASSTRGAEAFF. The CDR3 DNA reads TGTGCCAGTAGTACCCGGGGGGCTGAAGCTTTCTTT.

The genes are TRBV7-3 and TRBJ1-3, with D maybe TRBD1 (5 bases). The CDR3 sequence is 16 residues long. The V and J ends lost 5 bases and 0 bases respectively, with 14 bases between them. Looked up from germline, CDR1 is SGHTA and CDR2 is FQGTGA. CDR3 sequence (DNA): TGTGCCAGCAGCCTTACGGGGGGGAGCTCTGGAAACACCATATATTTT. Translating it yields CASSLTGGSSGNTIYF.

CDR3 DNA: TGTGCCAGCAGCCGAGGGACAGCAAATGAAAAACTGTTTTTT. Translation gives CASSRGTANEKLFF. The rearrangement links TRBV3-1 (or the pseudogene TRBV3-2) to TRBJ1-4; 7 bases fit TRBD1. Germline V gene data show CDR1 as LGHDT and CDR2 as YNNKEL (reference sequence). The CDR3 extends over 14 amino acids. J gave up 5 bases and V 4 bases, and 4 bases lay outside the gene matches.

The rearrangement links TRBV9 to TRBJ2-3; maybe TRBD2 (6 bases). This CDR3 comprises 16 residues. With 4 bases removed from V and 2 bases from J, the gap between germline ends came to 17 bases. Germline V gene sequence: CDR1 SGDLS, CDR2 YYNGEE. Written as DNA, the CDR3 is TGTGCCAGCAGCCCTAACGACCGGAGGGCCACAGATACGCAGTATTTT. It is translated as CASSPNDRRATDTQYF.

The chain links TRBV27 to TRBJ1-1; maybe TRBD1 (6 bases). This CDR3 is 14 amino acids long. V was cut by 7 bases and J by 6 bases, with 18 bases left in between. Per the germline V gene, CDR1 is MNHEY and CDR2 is SMNVEV (reference sequence). The CDR3 here is CASKNREPNAEAFF. For the CDR3, the DNA is TGTGCCAGCAAAAACAGGGAACCTAACGCTGAAGCTTTCTTT.

V and J are TRBV19 and TRBJ1-5, with TRBD1 as a possible D gene (5 bases). Per the germline V gene, CDR1 is LNHDA and CDR2 is SQIVND (reference sequence). The CDR3 has 15 amino acids. V lost 4 bases and J 4 bases, leaving 14 bases between the germline ends. In DNA form, the CDR3 reads TGTGCCAGTAGTAGGGGGGTCGACGGTAATCAGCCCCAGCATTTT. This gives the protein CASSRGVDGNQPQHF.

The chain uses TRBV6-5 and TRBJ1-1; D remains unclear. Germline V gene sequence: CDR1 MNHEY, CDR2 SVGAGI. This CDR3 region has 14 residues. V lost 0 bases to trimming and J lost 1 base, with 6 bases between them. The CDR3 coding sequence is TGTGCCAGCAGTTACTCGAGAGGGAACACTGAAGCTTTCTTT. Its translation is CASSYSRGNTEAFF.

The V gene is TRBV29-1, the J gene TRBJ1-5; the match to TRBD1 covers 7 bases. Per germline, CDR1 SQVTM and CDR2 ANQGSEA. This CDR3 comprises 14 residues. V lost 5 bases, J lost 4 bases, and 8 bases stayed unmatched. DNA of the CDR3: TGCAGCGTTTATAGGGGGCGGCGGAATCAGCCCCAGCATTTT. It codes for CSVYRGRRNQPQHF.

The chain combines TRBV3-1 (or the pseudogene TRBV3-2) with TRBJ1-2, with D unresolved. The germline gives CDR1 LGHDT, CDR2 YNNKEL (reference sequence). V lost 0 bases, J lost 3 bases, and 8 bases lay in between. CDR3 size: 14 residues. The CDR3 nucleotides read TGTGCCAGCAGCCAAGAGGGGAGCCACTATGGCTACACCTTC. It encodes CASSQEGSHYGYTF.

The rearrangement uses TRBV30 and TRBJ1-4; 7 nucleotides line up with TRBD1. This CDR3 spans 16 amino acids. V dropped 3 bases and J dropped 0; count of bases not matched to a gene: 7. Germline CDR1 is GTSNPN and CDR2 is SVGIG (reference sequence). CDR3 sequence (DNA): TGTGCCTGGAGGTACAGGGGATACGCAACTAATGAAAAACTGTTTTTT. This gives the protein CAWRYRGYATNEKLFF.

In DNA, the CDR3 is TGTGCCAGCAGCTTCCTATCCCCCCGGGTAAACTATGGCTACACCTTC. Its translation: CASSFLSPRVNYGYTF. The chain couples TRBV5-5 to TRBJ1-2; D is uncertain. The V gene lost 2 bases and the J gene lost 2 bases, with 16 bases spanning the gap. There are 16 residues in the CDR3. The V gene's germline CDR1 is SGHKS and CDR2 YYEKEE (reference sequence). Full variable domain (remainder filled in from reference TRBV5-5 and TRBJ1-2): DAGVTQSPTHLIKTRGQQVTLRCSPISGHKSVSWYQQVLGQGPQFIFQYYEKEERGRGNFPDRFSARQFPNYSSELNVNALLLGDSALYLCASSFLSPRVNYGYTFGSGTRLTVV.

In nucleotides, the CDR3 is TGTGCCAGCAGTGCTCAGGCCGGGACAGGTGCAGATACGCAGTATTTT. It translates to CASSAQAGTGADTQYF. The rearrangement joins TRBV6-1 to TRBJ2-3, with 8 bases matching TRBD1. V lost 4 bases to trimming and J lost 4 bases; unmatched junction nucleotides: 10. CDR1 and CDR2 from the germline V gene are MNHNS and SASEGT. CDR3 length: 16 amino acids.

This clone appeared once. The rearrangement links TRBV7-2 to TRBJ2-2; D is possibly TRBD2 (6 bases). V was trimmed by 3 bases and J by 3 bases, leaving 11 bases between them. Germline loops: CDR1 SGHTA, CDR2 FQGNSA. The CDR3 runs 15 residues. This chain's CDR3 is CASSLSPGDTGELFF. The CDR3 DNA sequence: TGTGCCAGCAGCTTGAGCCCGGGGGACACCGGGGAGCTGTTTTTT.

This clone was counted between two and nine times. The J gene is TRBJ2-7, the V gene TRBV20-1, with TRBD2 matching 9 bases. CDR3 length: 14 amino acids. Trimming took 3 bases from V and 4 from J; bases not matched to a gene: 7. Germline loops: CDR1 DFQATT, CDR2 SNEGSKA (reference sequence). The CDR3 DNA is TGCAGTGCTAGTTGGCGGGAGGGACATTACGAGCAGTACTTC. Amino acid sequence: CSASWREGHYEQYF.

V usage is TRBV11-2 and J usage is TRBJ2-5; D is ambiguous. V shed 1 base and J shed 1 base, with 4 bases lying between them. From germline, CDR1 is SGHAT and CDR2 FQNNGV. CDR3 length: 13 residues. The CDR3, as DNA: TGTGCCAGCAGCTTAGCTTTCCAAGAGACCCAGTACTTC. It translates to CASSLAFQETQYF. Full variable domain (rest looked up from reference TRBV11-2 and TRBJ2-5): EAGVAQSPRYKIIEKRQSVAFWCNPISGHATLYWYQQILGQGPKLLIQFQNNGVVDDSQLPKDRFSAERLKGVDSTLKIQPAKLEDSAVYLCASSLAFQETQYFGPGTRLLVL.

V and J are TRBV4-1 and TRBJ2-7; D is undetermined. Germline assignment: CDR1 MGHRA and CDR2 YSYEKL. Between the trimmed V and J ends, which lost 3 bases and 2 bases, there was a span of 11 bases. The CDR3 length is 14 residues. This CDR3 is CASSHIGRTYEQYF. The CDR3 DNA follows: TGCGCCAGCAGCCACATAGGCAGGACCTACGAGCAGTACTTC.

The chain recombines TRBV28 with TRBJ2-7; 11 positions match TRBD2. V was clipped by 6 bases and J by 3 bases; unmatched bases: 4. The CDR3 contains 14 residues. The germline gives CDR1 MDHEN, CDR2 SYDVKM. The CDR3 nucleotides are TGTGCCAGCAGGGGTAGCGGGAGGGTCTACGAGCAGTACTTC. Its protein is CASRGSGRVYEQYF.

The chain links TRBV7-2 to TRBJ1-5; D gene uncertain. The CDR3 sequence is 17 residues long. Germline V gives CDR1 SGHTA, CDR2 FQGNSA. With 1 base removed from V and 0 bases from J, the gap between germline ends came to 13 bases. The CDR3, as DNA: TGTGCCAGCAGCTTAGTTTTCCAGGTGGATAGCAATCAGCCCCAGCATTTT. Amino acids: CASSLVFQVDSNQPQHF.

This chain uses TRBV27 with TRBJ2-5, with TRBD1 matching 10 bases. The CDR3 loop spans 15 amino acids. Germline CDR1 MNHEY, CDR2 SMNVEV (reference sequence). Germline trimming cut 5 bases from V and 5 bases from J; bases unmatched to any gene: 8. CDR3 in amino acids: CASSTFRTGGETQYF. The CDR3 nucleotides read TGTGCCAGCAGTACCTTTCGGACAGGGGGTGAGACCCAGTACTTC.

This clone was observed a handful of times. The J gene is TRBJ1-6, the V gene TRBV30; TRBD1 agrees at 7 bases. Germline CDR1 GTSNPN, CDR2 SVGIG (reference sequence). CDR3 length equals 18 residues. J was trimmed by 0 bases and V by 3 bases; bases with no gene match: 11. CDR3 nucleotide sequence: TGTGCCTGGAGAGTGAGAGGGGGCGGAATCTCCTATAATTCACCCCTCCACTTT. Translation: CAWRVRGGGISYNSPLHF.